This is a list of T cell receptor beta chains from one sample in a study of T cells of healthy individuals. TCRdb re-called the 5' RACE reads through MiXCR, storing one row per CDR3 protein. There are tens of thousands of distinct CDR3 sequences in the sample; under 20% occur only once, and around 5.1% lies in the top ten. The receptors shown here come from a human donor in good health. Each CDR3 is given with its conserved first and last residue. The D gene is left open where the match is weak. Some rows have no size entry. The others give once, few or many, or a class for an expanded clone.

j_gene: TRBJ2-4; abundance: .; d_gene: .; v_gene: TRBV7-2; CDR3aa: CASSSGTRDIQYF; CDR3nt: TGTGCCAGCAGCTCCGGGACCAGGGACATTCAGTACTTC
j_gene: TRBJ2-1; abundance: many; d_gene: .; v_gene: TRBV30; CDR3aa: CAWRGLTGYNEQFF; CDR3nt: TGTGCCTGGAGGGGTCTCACTGGATACAATGAGCAGTTCTTC
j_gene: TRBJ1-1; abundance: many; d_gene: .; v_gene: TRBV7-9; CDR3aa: CASSLEGFMNTEAFF; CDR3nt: TGTGCCAGCAGCTTGGAGGGATTTATGAACACTGAAGCTTTCTTT
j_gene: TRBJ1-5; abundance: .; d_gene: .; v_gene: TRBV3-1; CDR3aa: CASSQGKGHSNQPQHF; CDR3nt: TGTGCCAGCAGCCAAGGAAAGGGACATAGCAATCAGCCCCAGCATTTT
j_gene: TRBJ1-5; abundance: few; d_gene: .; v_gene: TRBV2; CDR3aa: CASSEHEGPQHF; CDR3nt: TGTGCCAGCAGTGAACACGAGGGGCCCCAGCATTTT
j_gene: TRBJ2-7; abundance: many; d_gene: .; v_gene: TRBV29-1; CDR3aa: CSVASGYEQYF; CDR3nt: TGCAGCGTTGCCAGCGGCTACGAGCAGTACTTC
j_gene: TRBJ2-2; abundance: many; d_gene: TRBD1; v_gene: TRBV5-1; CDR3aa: CASSTRDSTGELFF; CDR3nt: TGCGCCAGCAGCACACGGGACAGTACCGGGGAGCTGTTTTTT
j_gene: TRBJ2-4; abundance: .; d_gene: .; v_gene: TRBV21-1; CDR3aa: CASSKAGGNIQYF; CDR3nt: TGTGCCAGCAGCAAGGCTGGGGGAAACATTCAGTACTTC
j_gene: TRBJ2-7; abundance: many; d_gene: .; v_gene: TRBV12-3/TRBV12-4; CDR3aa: CASSLLFGEQYF; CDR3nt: TGTGCCAGCAGTTTATTGTTTGGCGAGCAGTACTTC
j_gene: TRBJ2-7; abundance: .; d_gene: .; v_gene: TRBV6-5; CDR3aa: CASSYYEQYF; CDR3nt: TGTGCCAGCAGTTATTACGAGCAGTACTTC
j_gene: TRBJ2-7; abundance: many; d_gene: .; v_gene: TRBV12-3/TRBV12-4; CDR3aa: CASSRSGTAYEQYF; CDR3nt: TGTGCCAGCAGCCGTAGCGGGACAGCCTACGAGCAGTACTTC
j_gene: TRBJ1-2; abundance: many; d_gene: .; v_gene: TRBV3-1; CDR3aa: CASSQDQQGSNYGYTF; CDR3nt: TGTGCCAGCAGCCAAGATCAACAGGGATCTAACTATGGCTACACCTTC
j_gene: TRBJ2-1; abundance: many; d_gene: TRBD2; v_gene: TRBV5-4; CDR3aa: CASSLGGSSYNEQFF; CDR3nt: TGTGCCAGCAGCTTGGGCGGGAGCTCCTACAATGAGCAGTTCTTC
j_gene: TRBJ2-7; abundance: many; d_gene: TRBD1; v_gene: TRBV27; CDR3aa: CASSSTGGSYEQYF; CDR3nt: TGTGCCAGCAGTTCGACAGGGGGGTCCTACGAGCAGTACTTC
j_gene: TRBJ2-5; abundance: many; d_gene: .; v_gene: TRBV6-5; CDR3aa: CASSPLFYRVRAEETQYF; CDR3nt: TGTGCCAGCAGTCCCCTTTTTTATCGTGTTAGGGCCGAAGAGACCCAGTACTTC
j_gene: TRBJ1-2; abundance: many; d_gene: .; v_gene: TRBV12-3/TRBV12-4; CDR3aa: CASSLERGANYGYTF; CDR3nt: TGTGCCAGCAGTTTAGAAAGGGGCGCTAACTATGGCTACACCTTC
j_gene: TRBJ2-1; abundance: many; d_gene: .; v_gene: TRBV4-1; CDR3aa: CASSQVMERGEFF; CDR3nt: TGCGCCAGCAGCCAAGTGATGGAGAGGGGGGAGTTCTTC
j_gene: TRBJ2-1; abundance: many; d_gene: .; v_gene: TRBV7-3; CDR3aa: CASSSQGGHTYNEQFF; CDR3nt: TGTGCCAGCAGCTCCCAGGGGGGGCATACCTACAATGAGCAGTTCTTC
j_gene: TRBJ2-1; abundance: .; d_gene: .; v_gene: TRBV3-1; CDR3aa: CASSPRTTSYNEQFF; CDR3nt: TGTGCCAGCAGCCCCAGGACGACCTCCTACAATGAGCAGTTCTTC
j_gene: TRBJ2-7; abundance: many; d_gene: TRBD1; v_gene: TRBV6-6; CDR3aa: CASSYGTVNSYEQYF; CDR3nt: TGTGCCAGCAGTTACGGGACAGTCAACTCCTACGAGCAGTACTTC
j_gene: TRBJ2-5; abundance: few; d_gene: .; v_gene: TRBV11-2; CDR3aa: CASSLGGGKSETQYF; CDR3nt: TGTGCCAGCAGCTTAGGTGGGGGGAAGTCGGAGACCCAGTACTTC
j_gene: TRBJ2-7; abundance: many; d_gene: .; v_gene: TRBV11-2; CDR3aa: CASSLEAVPSYEQYF; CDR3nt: TGTGCCAGCAGCTTAGAGGCCGTCCCCTCCTACGAGCAGTACTTC
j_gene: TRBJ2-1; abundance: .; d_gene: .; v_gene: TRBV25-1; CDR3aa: CASSDIGGQFF; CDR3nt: TGTGCCAGCAGTGACATTGGGGGGCAGTTCTTC
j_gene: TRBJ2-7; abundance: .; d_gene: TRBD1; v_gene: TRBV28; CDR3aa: CASSSYPTDRGTYEQYF; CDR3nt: TGTGCCAGCAGTTCCTACCCCACCGACAGGGGGACCTACGAGCAGTACTTC